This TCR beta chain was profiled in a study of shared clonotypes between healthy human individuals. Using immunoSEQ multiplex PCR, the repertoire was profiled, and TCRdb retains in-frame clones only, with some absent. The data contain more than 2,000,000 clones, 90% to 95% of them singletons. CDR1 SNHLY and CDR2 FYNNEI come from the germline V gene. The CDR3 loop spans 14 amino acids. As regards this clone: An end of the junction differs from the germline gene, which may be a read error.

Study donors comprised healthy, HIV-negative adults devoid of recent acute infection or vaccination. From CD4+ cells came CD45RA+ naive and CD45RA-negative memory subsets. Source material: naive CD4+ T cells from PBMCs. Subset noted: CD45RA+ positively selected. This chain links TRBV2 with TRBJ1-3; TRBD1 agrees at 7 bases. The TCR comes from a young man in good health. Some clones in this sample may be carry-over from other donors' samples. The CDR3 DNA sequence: TGTGCCAGCAGAGAAGACAGGGCTGTAAACACCATATATTTT. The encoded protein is CASREDRAVNTIYF.